The source of this TCR beta chain is a study of blood T cell repertoires in COVID-19. The overall study: The origin of the acute and convalescent COVID-19 samples was the United States, Italy and Spain.

Recovered participants had two consecutive negative NP/OP PCR tests, healthcare professional clearance, or symptom resolution. Methods used by the authors: It was from reference gene primer amplification that nucleated cell counts were estimated. TCRdb's table, derived via immunoSEQ multiplex PCR, lists solely in-frame clones and lacks some. V and J calls and clone size come straight from that table; D and trimming were deduced from the DNA. The sample records roughly 220,000 clones, around 83% being singletons. The length of the CDR3 is 14 residues. Germline V gene data show CDR1 as LNHDA and CDR2 as SQIVND (reference sequence). V shed 2 bases and J shed 5 bases, with 12 bases lying between them.

The chain couples TRBV19 to TRBJ1-2; a possible D gene is TRBD1 (5 bases). Sequencing was performed on PBMCs or T cells enriched from blood (not recorded which). The TCR was taken from a woman between 40 and 50 years old who had recovered from COVID-19. The CDR3 reads CASSIKGYYYGYTF. The CDR3 DNA sequence: TGTGCCAGTAGTATAAAGGGGTATTATTATGGCTACACCTTC.